Presented here are 13 T cell receptor beta chains from one specimen sequenced in a study of cytomegalovirus exposure and HLA in healthy donors. Produced via immunoSEQ multiplex PCR; TCRdb's table is partial and in-frame only. The data show a few hundred thousand clones, 80% to 85% seen once. Material for sequencing was PBMCs. These receptors all stem from a woman aged 30 to 39 in good health and CMV-seropositive.

This sequence joins TRBV27 and TRBJ2-7; 8 nucleotides line up with TRBD2. The CDR3 contains 13 residues. In germline, CDR1 is MNHEY, CDR2 SMNVEV (reference sequence). Trimming at V came to 3 bases and at J to 6 bases, leaving 4 bases not matched to a gene. The CDR3, as DNA: TGTGCCAGCAGTTTCACCGGGACTAGCGAGCAGTACTTC. Its protein product is CASSFTGTSEQYF.

CDR3 in amino acids: CASSSRGDEQFF. CDR3 nucleotides: TGTGCCAGCAGTTCCAGGGGCGATGAGCAGTTCTTC. The rearrangement joins TRBV6-5 to TRBJ2-1; TRBD1 might be the D (6 bases). Germline CDR1 and CDR2: MNHEY and SVGAGI. Trimming removed 4 bases from V and 8 bases from J, with 9 bases in between. The CDR3 consists of 12 residues.

This clone was picked up a small number of times. V usage is TRBV5-6 and J usage is TRBJ2-7; D is unresolved. Germline V gene sequence: CDR1 SGHDT, CDR2 YYEEEE. Trimming pared 4 bases from V and 2 bases from J, leaving 4 bases between. The CDR3 is 11 residues long. DNA for the CDR3: TGTGCCAGCAGCCGAACCTACGAGCAGTACTTC. Translated, it gives CASSRTYEQYF.

The V and J genes are TRBV19 and TRBJ1-2; TRBD1 is a possible D gene (5 bases). Trimming shortened V by 1 base and J by 5 bases, and 14 bases separated the two germline ends. CDR1 is LNHDA, CDR2 SQIVND, per germline (reference sequence). There are 15 residues in the CDR3. The CDR3 nucleotides are TGTGCCAGTAGTATAGGGGCAGGGTTGGGATATGGCTACACCTTC. Amino acids: CASSIGAGLGYGYTF.

Here the CDR3 reads CAWSMRLAGGSEQYF. The CDR3, as DNA: TGTGCCTGGAGCATGCGACTAGCGGGAGGATCTGAGCAGTACTTC. This chain joins TRBV30 and TRBJ2-7; 13 nucleotides agree with TRBD2. This CDR3 is built from 15 residues. V shed 3 bases and J 7 bases; nucleotides not matched to a gene: 9. CDR1 GTSNPN and CDR2 SVGIG come from the germline V gene (reference sequence). Together with reference TRBV30 and TRBJ2-7, the CDR3 gives the full variable domain: SQTIHQWPATLVQPVGSPLSLECTVEGTSNPNLYWYRQAAGRGLQLLFYSVGIGQISSEVPQNLSASRPQDRQFILSSKKLLLSDSGFYLCAWSMRLAGGSEQYFGPGTRLTVT.

The chain is built from TRBV27 and TRBJ2-2, with D uncertain. The germline CDR1 and CDR2 sequences are MNHEY and SMNVEV (reference sequence). This CDR3 comprises 15 residues. Trimming left V 2 bases short and J 1 base short, with 8 bases between. The CDR3 loop is CASSLSLQNTGELFF. In nucleotides, the CDR3 is TGTGCCAGCAGTTTAAGTTTACAGAACACCGGGGAGCTGTTTTTT.

In this sample, this clone turned up once. The chain employs TRBV9 and TRBJ2-1; tentative D call: TRBD1 (5 bases). The CDR3 runs 13 residues. V gave up 6 bases and J gave up 3 bases, with 10 bases separating them. In germline, CDR1 is SGDLS, CDR2 YYNGEE. The CDR3 nucleotides read TGTGCCAGCAACTACGACAGCTACAATGAGCAGTTCTTC. It codes for CASNYDSYNEQFF.

V usage is TRBV7-2 and J usage is TRBJ2-7; perhaps TRBD2 as D (6 bases). Trimming shortened V by 1 base and J by 7 bases, and 17 bases separated the two germline ends. This CDR3 has 15 residues. Germline V gene data show CDR1 as SGHTA and CDR2 as FQGNSA. The chain's CDR3 is CASSLVGGVSDEQYF. CDR3 bases: TGTGCCAGCAGCTTAGTCGGGGGAGTCTCTGATGAGCAGTACTTC.

With respect to this clone: Other DNA sequences from this sample encode an identical CDR3 as well. The chain employs TRBV29-1 and TRBJ2-6; the D is unclear. The V and J ends lost 7 bases and 0 bases respectively, with 4 bases between them. The CDR3 runs to 12 residues. Germline assignment: CDR1 SQVTM and CDR2 ANQGSEA. CDR3 DNA: TGCAGCGGTTCCTCTGGGGCCAACGTCCTGACTTTC. Translation: CSGSSGANVLTF. Complete variable domain (other parts from reference TRBV29-1 and TRBJ2-6): SAVISQKPSRDICQRGTSLTIQCQVDSQVTMMFWYRQQPGQSLTLIATANQGSEATYESGFVIDKFPISRPNLTFSTLTVSNMSPEDSSIYLCSGSSGANVLTFGAGSRLTVL.

The chain recombines TRBV18 with TRBJ1-1; no reliable D call. Trimming stripped 2 bases from V and 1 base from J, with 11 bases between. Germline-derived CDR1 and CDR2 are KGHSH and LQKENI. This CDR3 has 15 amino acids. The CDR3 sequence: CASSPGQVGNTEAFF. CDR3 bases: TGTGCCAGCTCACCAGGTCAGGTCGGGAACACTGAAGCTTTCTTT.

The chain uses TRBV9 and TRBJ2-7; TRBD1 matches at 7 bases. Losses at the gene ends were 0 bases for V and 3 bases for J; bases not matched to a gene: 3. Germline V gene lookup returns CDR1 SGDLS and CDR2 YYNGEE. The CDR3 loop spans 14 amino acids. For the CDR3, the DNA is TGTGCCAGCAGCGTAGAGGGACAGAGCTACGAGCAGTACTTC. It is translated as CASSVEGQSYEQYF.

This chain connects TRBV5-1 to TRBJ1-2; D gene ambiguous. Between the trimmed V and J ends, which lost 0 bases and 8 bases, there was a span of 17 bases. Germline V gene data show CDR1 as SGHRS and CDR2 as YFSETQ. CDR3 length equals 15 residues. This CDR3 reads CASSLVGQLNLGYTF. CDR3 bases: TGCGCCAGCAGCTTGGTAGGGCAGCTTAACCTCGGCTACACCTTC.

The genes are TRBV29-1 and TRBJ2-1; 8 nucleotides align to TRBD1. Germline V lookup: CDR1 SQVTM, CDR2 ANQGSEA. The CDR3 consists of 13 residues. V trimming: 4 bases; J trimming: 8 bases; junction bases outside the gene matches: 7. CDR3 residues: CSVGGTGGDEQFF. The CDR3 bases are TGCAGCGTTGGAGGGACAGGAGGTGATGAGCAGTTCTTC.